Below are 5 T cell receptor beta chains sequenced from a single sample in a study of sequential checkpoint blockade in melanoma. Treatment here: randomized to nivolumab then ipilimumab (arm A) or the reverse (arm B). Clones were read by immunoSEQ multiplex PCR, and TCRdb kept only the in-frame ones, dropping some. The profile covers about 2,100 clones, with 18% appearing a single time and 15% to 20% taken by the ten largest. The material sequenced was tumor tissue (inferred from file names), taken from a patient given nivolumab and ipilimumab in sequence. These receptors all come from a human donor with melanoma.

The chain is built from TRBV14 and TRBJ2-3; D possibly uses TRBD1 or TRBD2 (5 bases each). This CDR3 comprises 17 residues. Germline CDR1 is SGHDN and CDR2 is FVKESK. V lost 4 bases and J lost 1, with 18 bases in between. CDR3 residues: CASSRHISGTGTDTQYF. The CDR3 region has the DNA TGTGCCAGCAGCCGCCATATCTCCGGGACGGGCACAGATACGCAGTATTTT.

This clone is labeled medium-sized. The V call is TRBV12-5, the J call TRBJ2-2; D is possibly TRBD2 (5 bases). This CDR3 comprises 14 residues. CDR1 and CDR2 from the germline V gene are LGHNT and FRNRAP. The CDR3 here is CATNPGTNTGELFF. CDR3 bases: TGTGCCACCAACCCCGGGACGAACACCGGGGAGCTGTTTTTT.

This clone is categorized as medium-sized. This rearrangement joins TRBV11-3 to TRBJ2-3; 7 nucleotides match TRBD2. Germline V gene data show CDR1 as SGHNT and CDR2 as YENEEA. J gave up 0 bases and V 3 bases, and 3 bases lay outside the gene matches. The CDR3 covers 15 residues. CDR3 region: CASSLGAGSTDTQYF. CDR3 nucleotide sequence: TGTGCCAGCAGCTTGGGAGCGGGGAGCACAGATACGCAGTATTTT.

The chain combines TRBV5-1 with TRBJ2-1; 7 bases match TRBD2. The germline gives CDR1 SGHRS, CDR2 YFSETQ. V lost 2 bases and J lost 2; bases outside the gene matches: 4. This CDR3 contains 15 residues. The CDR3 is CASSFSGGPYNEQFF. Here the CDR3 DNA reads TGCGCCAGCAGCTTCTCGGGAGGCCCCTACAATGAGCAGTTCTTC.

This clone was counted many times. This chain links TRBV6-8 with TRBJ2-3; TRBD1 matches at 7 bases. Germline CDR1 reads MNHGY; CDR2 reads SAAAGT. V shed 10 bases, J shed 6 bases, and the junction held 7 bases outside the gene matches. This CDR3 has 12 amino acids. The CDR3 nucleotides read TGTGCCATCAGAAGGGGGCGGGATACGCAGTATTTT. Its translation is CAIRRGRDTQYF.